A single sample is the source of the 16 T cell receptor beta chains below, sequenced in a study of cytotoxic CD8 clonotypes in ibrutinib-treated CLL. Assay: immunoSEQ multiplex PCR; the TCRdb copy retains only in-frame clones and omits some. Of fewer than 400,000 clones in the sample, 60% to 80% were seen once. Sequences were derived from PBMCs, sampled after 36 months of ibrutinib treatment. The source is a human donor with chronic lymphocytic leukemia.

This sequence joins TRBV5-1 and TRBJ2-7; possibly TRBD2 for D (6 bases). Germline V gives CDR1 SGHRS, CDR2 YFSETQ. V lost 4 bases and J lost 2, with 13 bases in between. The CDR3 is made up of 14 amino acids. The DNA of the CDR3 is TGCGCCAGCAGCCCGACGGGGGATCCCTACGAGCAGTACTTC. Its translation is CASSPTGDPYEQYF.

This chain uses TRBV4-2 with TRBJ2-7, with 12 nucleotides matching TRBD1. Germline assignment: CDR1 LGHNA and CDR2 YNFKEQ. The CDR3 spans 18 residues. With 0 bases clipped from V and 5 bases from J, the junction kept 11 bases outside the gene matches. CDR3: CASSQDRAGTGGIDEQYF. In nucleotides, the CDR3 is TGTGCCAGCAGCCAAGATAGGGCGGGGACAGGGGGCATCGACGAGCAGTACTTC.

The chain employs TRBV29-1 and TRBJ1-2; D not certain. Germline-derived CDR1 and CDR2 are SQVTM and ANQGSEA. The CDR3 covers 13 residues. V was pared by 0 bases and J by 6 bases, with 11 bases between. This CDR3 is CSVEDRTRNGYTF. In DNA, the CDR3 is TGCAGCGTTGAAGACAGGACTCGCAATGGCTACACCTTC.

J is TRBJ1-5 and V is TRBV6-6, with D unclear. Per the germline V gene, CDR1 is MNHNY and CDR2 is SVGAGI (reference sequence). Trimming removed 6 bases from V and 1 base from J, with 7 bases in between. The CDR3 extends over 13 amino acids. CDR3 DNA: TGTGCCAGCAGCCAGGACAGCAATCAGCCCCAGCATTTT. Translation: CASSQDSNQPQHF.

The V gene is TRBV5-6, the J gene TRBJ1-1; D is uncertain. The germline gives CDR1 SGHDT, CDR2 YYEEEE. CDR3 length: 16 residues. Trimming took off 4 bases at V and 1 base at J, with 17 bases between the two ends. CDR3 sequence (DNA): TGTGCCAGCAGCCCGTACCTGCTAGCAGGGAACACTGAAGCTTTCTTT. This codes for CASSPYLLAGNTEAFF.

The chain is built from TRBV11-3 and TRBJ2-3; tentatively, D is TRBD2 (5 bases). The CDR3 spans 15 residues. Trimming took 3 bases from V and 0 from J, leaving 10 bases between them. Germline loops: CDR1 SGHNT, CDR2 YENEEA. CDR3 in amino acids: CASSFGLASTDTQYF. CDR3 nucleotides: TGTGCCAGCAGCTTTGGTCTAGCTAGCACAGATACGCAGTATTTT.

This clone was detected a few times. The chain uses TRBV9 and TRBJ2-3; D remains unclear. The CDR3 length is 18 residues. The germline V gene has CDR1 SGDLS and CDR2 YYNGEE. Trimming took off 1 base at V and 0 bases at J, with 18 bases between the two ends. The DNA for the CDR3 is TGTGCCAGCAGCGTATATTCAGCGACAACCTCTAGCACAGATACGCAGTATTTT. Residues: CASSVYSATTSSTDTQYF.

The V call is TRBV7-8, the J call TRBJ2-1; TRBD2 matches 11 bases. CDR3 length equals 15 residues. Germline V CDR1 and CDR2: SGHVS, FQNEAQ. V lost 4 bases to trimming and J lost 3 bases; unmatched junction nucleotides: 2. CDR3 protein: CASSSGLADYNEQFF. As DNA, the CDR3 is TGTGCCAGCAGCTCGGGACTAGCGGACTACAATGAGCAGTTCTTC.

In its sample, this clone was seen once. The chain links TRBV2 to TRBJ1-1; D gene ambiguous. V was cut by 5 bases and J by 8 bases, with 15 bases left in between. The CDR3 consists of 13 residues. In germline, CDR1 is SNHLY, CDR2 FYNNEI. The CDR3 loop reads CASSPDPIGEAFF. In nucleotides, the CDR3 is TGTGCCAGCAGTCCGGACCCTATAGGGGAAGCTTTCTTT.

This clone came up once. This same CDR3 is encoded by further DNA sequences in the sample. The chain combines TRBV28 with TRBJ2-6; D remains unclear. V was pared by 2 bases and J by 3 bases, with 5 bases between. This CDR3 has 14 amino acids. The V gene's germline CDR1 is MDHEN and CDR2 SYDVKM. The CDR3 here is CASSLSLGANVLTF. The CDR3 nucleotides read TGTGCCAGCAGTTTAAGTCTTGGGGCCAACGTCCTGACTTTC.

The chain employs TRBV15 and TRBJ1-4; weak D call: TRBD1 (6 bases). Trimming shortened V by 1 base and J by 7 bases, and 10 bases separated the two germline ends. The germline V gene has CDR1 LNHNV and CDR2 YYDKDF (reference sequence). This CDR3 has 14 residues. The CDR3 protein is CATSRGTGFEKLFF. DNA of the CDR3: TGTGCCACCAGCAGAGGAACAGGGTTTGAAAAACTGTTTTTT.

This clone was observed a handful of times. V gene TRBV6-1 combines with J gene TRBJ2-7; possibly TRBD2 for D (6 bases). The germline gives CDR1 MNHNS, CDR2 SASEGT. V shed 6 bases and J shed 10 bases, with 16 bases lying between them. The CDR3 has 12 residues. The CDR3 sequence is CASSGDSTPQYF. DNA for the CDR3: TGTGCCAGCAGCGGGGACTCCACGCCTCAGTACTTC.

This chain uses TRBV6-1 with TRBJ2-3; no clear D. The V end lost 5 bases, the J end lost 5 bases, and 14 bases lay between the germline ends. This CDR3 spans 14 amino acids. Germline CDR1 and CDR2: MNHNS and SASEGT. CDR3 amino acids: CASSLFPQGDTQYF. The CDR3 nucleotides read TGTGCCAGCAGTCTGTTTCCGCAAGGAGATACGCAGTATTTT.

The V call is TRBV25-1, the J call TRBJ2-3; 9 bases match TRBD2. CDR1 is MGHDK, CDR2 SYGVNS, per germline. The V gene end was trimmed by 6 bases and the J gene end by 3 bases; junction bases not matched to a gene: 4. The CDR3 is 14 amino acids. The CDR3 sequence is CASRAGGITDTQYF. The CDR3 bases are TGTGCCAGCAGGGCGGGAGGGATTACAGATACGCAGTATTTT.

The CDR3 nucleotides are TGTGCCAGCAGTTTATGGGTCGGTGCGGGAGGGCATCTGTTCTTC. Encoded protein: CASSLWVGAGGHLFF. The rearrangement joins TRBV28 to TRBJ2-1; 9 bases are a match to TRBD2. The CDR3 contains 15 residues. CDR1 is MDHEN, CDR2 SYDVKM, per germline. J lost 15 bases, V lost 0 bases, and 12 bases had no gene match.

The chain links TRBV25-1 to TRBJ1-2, with D hard to call. Germline V CDR1 and CDR2: MGHDK, SYGVNS. Trimming stripped 5 bases from V and 5 bases from J, with 9 bases between. The CDR3 runs to 12 residues. CDR3 sequence reads: CASSHGPYGYTF. CDR3 coding DNA: TGTGCCAGCAGTCACGGACCTTATGGCTACACCTTC.